This T cell receptor beta chain originates from a study of cytomegalovirus exposure and HLA in healthy donors. Turning to the study itself: The 120 validation repertoires, a later analysis reported, used the same platform as the 700 or so repertoires from the first cohort. The study, taken as a whole, reports: Cytomegalovirus status was reportedly diagnosed by the classifier with high specificity and sensitivity. In vitro experiments confirmed that three CMV-associated chains were specific for CMV antigens.

The germline gives CDR1 WSHSY, CDR2 SAAADI. The CDR3 covers 15 residues. The J segment lost 6 bases and the V segment lost 7 bases, leaving 2 bases of the junction unmatched. The protocol was immunoSEQ multiplex PCR, while the TCRdb copy is restricted to in-frame clones and leaves out a portion. The table has roughly 240,000 clones, about 86% seen once. On this clone: Its antigen is still unknown.

The chain joins TRBV10-2 to TRBJ2-2; TRBD2 matches 16 bases. This TCR derives from a man aged 18 to 30 in good health and CMV-seronegative. What was sequenced was PBMCs. DNA for the CDR3: TGCGCCAGCACCGGGACTAGCGGGGGGGCCGGGGAGCTGTTTTTT. Translated, it gives CASTGTSGGAGELFF.